This entry features one T cell receptor beta chain sequence. The antigen remains undetermined. These data belong to a study of cytomegalovirus exposure and HLA in healthy donors. Across the study: Earlier sequencing of approximately 180 million T cells yielded 120 million or so unique TCR beta sequences. Whole-study findings and limits: By a later analysis, the bulk of CMV-associated TCR beta chains appeared HLA-restricted.

This CDR3 spans 17 amino acids. Germline V lookup: CDR1 SGHVS, CDR2 FNYEAQ. J was trimmed by 3 bases and V by 0 bases; bases with no gene match: 8. This PCR relied on a set of 60 Vbeta primers and 13 Jbeta primers. Clones were read by immunoSEQ multiplex PCR, and TCRdb kept only the in-frame ones, dropping some. Recorded for this sample: about 200,000 clones. What was sequenced was PBMCs. This receptor was taken from a boy aged 5-17 years in good health and CMV-seronegative. This chain joins TRBV7-6 and TRBJ2-5, with 9 bases that match TRBD2. The CDR3 spells CASSLAERGALKETQYF. The CDR3 DNA reads as TGTGCCAGCAGCTTAGCGGAGCGGGGGGCTCTGAAAGAGACCCAGTACTTC.